The 11 T cell receptor beta chains listed next were all sequenced from one sample in a study of blood T cell repertoires in COVID-19. TCRdb's table, derived via immunoSEQ multiplex PCR, lists solely in-frame clones and lacks some. The sample holds a few hundred thousand clones, around 87% seen once. The sequencing input was PBMCs or T cells enriched from blood (not recorded which). The receptors were gathered from a man between 40 and 49 years old in a cohort exposed to, infected with or recovered from COVID-19 (not recorded which).

The chain employs TRBV12-5 and TRBJ1-4, with 7 bases fitting TRBD1. Germline CDR1 is LGHNT and CDR2 is FRNRAP. With 6 bases clipped from V and 7 bases from J, the junction kept 8 bases outside the gene matches. The CDR3 length is 14 residues. The DNA for the CDR3 is TGTGCTAGTGGCGCGACAGGGCGGGGTGAAAAACTGTTTTTT. It translates to CASGATGRGEKLFF.

This chain connects TRBV9 to TRBJ2-6; 13 bases map to TRBD2. From germline, CDR1 is SGDLS and CDR2 YYNGEE. CDR3 length: 19 residues. V lost 0 bases and J lost 3; bases outside the gene matches: 6. The CDR3: CASSVAQLAGGLGANVLTF. CDR3 bases: TGTGCCAGCAGCGTAGCCCAACTAGCGGGAGGGCTTGGGGCCAACGTCCTGACTTTC.

This clone was seen only a few times. CDR3 nucleotide sequence: TGTGCCAGCAGTTACTCGGCAGGGGGTTCCACCTACGAGCAGTACTTC. As protein: CASSYSAGGSTYEQYF. The chain couples TRBV6-5 to TRBJ2-7, with 7 bases matching TRBD1. The CDR3 runs 16 residues. Germline values: CDR1 MNHEY, CDR2 SVGAGI. V gave up 0 bases and J gave up 2 bases; unmatched junction bases: 7.

V usage is TRBV28 and J usage is TRBJ1-1; a weak D match, TRBD1 (5 bases). The germline V gene has CDR1 MDHEN and CDR2 SYDVKM. V shed 3 bases and J shed 4 bases, with 12 bases lying between them. The CDR3 loop spans 14 amino acids. Written as DNA, the CDR3 is TGTGCCAGCAGTTTCGGGGGGGTGGGCACTGAAGCTTTCTTT. This gives the protein CASSFGGVGTEAFF.

This chain links TRBV7-9 with TRBJ2-1, with a possible D match to TRBD2 (6 bases). The CDR3 runs to 17 residues. Germline CDR1 reads SEHNR; CDR2 reads FQNEAQ (reference sequence). Between the trimmed V and J ends, which lost 5 bases and 5 bases, there was a span of 22 bases. In DNA, the CDR3 is TGTGCCAGCAGCCCTCTAGTTGGGAGGCAAGGGGACAATGAGCAGTTCTTC. Protein sequence: CASSPLVGRQGDNEQFF. The full variable domain, in which reference TRBV7-9 and TRBJ2-1 provide the parts outside the CDR3, is DTGVSQNPRHKITKRGQNVTFRCDPISEHNRLYWYRQTLGQGPEFLTYFQNEAQLEKSRLLSDRFSAERPKGSFSTLEIQRTEQGDSAMYLCASSPLVGRQGDNEQFFGPGTRLTVL.

In DNA, the CDR3 is TGCGCCAGCAGACAGGCCCACCAGTTCTTC. Translated: CASRQAHQFF. This chain uses TRBV23-1 with TRBJ2-1; D possibly corresponds to TRBD1 (5 bases). TRBV23-1 is an ORF for which the function is uncertain. V was shortened by 6 bases and J by 13 bases, with 10 bases between the two germline ends. CDR3 size: 10 residues.

The chain carries TRBV21-1 and TRBJ2-2; TRBD2 is taken as the D call from the table, unchecked against the DNA. TRBV21-1 is a pseudogene. The CDR3 has 22 residues. CDR3 loop: CASTSTGQGLLAGEKNTGELFF. The DNA for the CDR3 is TGTGCCAGCACCTCAACGGGACAGGGGTTATTAGCGGGAGAGAAGAACACCGGGGAGCTGTTTTTT.

With respect to this clone: The same CDR3 can be traced to other DNA sequences in this sample. The CDR3 reads CASSLRGYGYTF. CDR3 nucleotide sequence: TGTGCCAGCAGTTTGAGGGGGTATGGCTACACCTTC. V is TRBV28 and J is TRBJ1-2; D is possibly TRBD1 (6 bases). CDR1 and CDR2 from the germline V gene are MDHEN and SYDVKM. The germline V and J ends were trimmed by 3 bases and 5 bases, with 7 bases remaining between them. The CDR3 loop spans 12 amino acids.

The rearrangement uses TRBV4-1 and TRBJ1-2; the D is unclear. Looked up from germline, CDR1 is MGHRA and CDR2 is YSYEKL. The CDR3 sequence is 13 residues long. Trimming shortened V by 5 bases and J by 10 bases, and 17 bases separated the two germline ends. CDR3 sequence (DNA): TGCGCCAGCAGCGCTCGGGATCCAAGACCCTACACCTTC. As protein: CASSARDPRPYTF.

The J gene is TRBJ2-5, the V gene TRBV27; D remains ambiguous. Germline V gene data show CDR1 as MNHEY and CDR2 as SMNVEV (reference sequence). The CDR3 is made up of 13 amino acids. Trimming left V 5 bases short and J 2 bases short, with 9 bases between. The CDR3 DNA reads TGTGCCAGCAGTCCCCGCAGACAAGAGACCCAGTACTTC. Protein product: CASSPRRQETQYF.

The chain is built from TRBV5-1 and TRBJ2-5, with 9 bases identical to TRBD2. Trimming took 4 bases from V and 5 from J; bases not matched to a gene: 9. CDR3 length equals 15 residues. Per germline, CDR1 SGHRS and CDR2 YFSETQ. The CDR3 bases are TGCGCCAGCAGCCAGTCCGGCGGGAGGGTGGAGACCCAGTACTTC. Translated: CASSQSGGRVETQYF.